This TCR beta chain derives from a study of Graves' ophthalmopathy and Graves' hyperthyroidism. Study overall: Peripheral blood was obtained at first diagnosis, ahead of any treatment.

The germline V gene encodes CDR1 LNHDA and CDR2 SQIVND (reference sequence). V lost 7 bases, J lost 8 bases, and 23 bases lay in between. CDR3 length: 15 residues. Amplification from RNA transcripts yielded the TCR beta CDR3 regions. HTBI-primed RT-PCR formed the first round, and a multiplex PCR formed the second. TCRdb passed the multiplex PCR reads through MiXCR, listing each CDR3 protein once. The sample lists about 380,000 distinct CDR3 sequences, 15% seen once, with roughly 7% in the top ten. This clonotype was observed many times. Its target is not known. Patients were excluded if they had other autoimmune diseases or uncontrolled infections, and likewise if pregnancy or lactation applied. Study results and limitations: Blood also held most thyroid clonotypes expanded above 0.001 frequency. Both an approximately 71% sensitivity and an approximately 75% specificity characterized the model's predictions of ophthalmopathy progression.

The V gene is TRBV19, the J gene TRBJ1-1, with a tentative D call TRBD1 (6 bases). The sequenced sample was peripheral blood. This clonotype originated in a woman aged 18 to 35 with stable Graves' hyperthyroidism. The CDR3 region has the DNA TGTGCCAGTACAAGAACGGACAGAGTCACTAACGAAGCTTTCTTT. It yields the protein CASTRTDRVTNEAFF.